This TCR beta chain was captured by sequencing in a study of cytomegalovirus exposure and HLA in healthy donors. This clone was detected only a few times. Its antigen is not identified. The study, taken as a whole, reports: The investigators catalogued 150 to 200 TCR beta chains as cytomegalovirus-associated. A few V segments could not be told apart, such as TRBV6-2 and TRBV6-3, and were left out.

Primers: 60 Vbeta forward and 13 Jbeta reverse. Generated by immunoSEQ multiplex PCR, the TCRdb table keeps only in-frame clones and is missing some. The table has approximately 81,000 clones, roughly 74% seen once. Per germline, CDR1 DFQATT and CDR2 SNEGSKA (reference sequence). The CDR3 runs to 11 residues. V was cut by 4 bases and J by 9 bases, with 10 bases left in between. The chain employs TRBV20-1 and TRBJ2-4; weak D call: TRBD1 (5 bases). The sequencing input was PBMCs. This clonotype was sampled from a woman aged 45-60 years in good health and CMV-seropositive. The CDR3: CSATHRGIQYF. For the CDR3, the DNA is TGCAGTGCTACACATAGGGGCATTCAGTACTTC.